Listed below are T cell receptor beta chains from one sample, sequenced in a study of CD8+CD57+ T cells in acquired aplastic anemia. TCRdb itself ran the reads through MiXCR, one entry per CDR3 protein. The table has a few hundred thousand distinct CDR3 sequences, roughly 57% seen once. The sequencing input was sorted CD4+, CD8+, or CD8+CD57+ T cells (not recorded which) from PBMCs. The receptors come from a human donor in good health. Both conserved end residues are part of each CDR3. D genes are given only for firm matches. Some rows have no size entry. The others give once, few or many, or a class for an expanded clone.

clone_size: many
j_call: TRBJ1-6
d_call: -
v_call: TRBV5-8
cdr3_aa: CASSAVAGDGSPLHF
cdr3_nt: TGTGCCAGCAGCGCCGTAGCAGGGGACGGTTCACCCCTCCACTTT

clone_size: -
j_call: TRBJ2-3
d_call: -
v_call: TRBV25-1
cdr3_aa: CASSDTGSTDTQYF
cdr3_nt: TGTGCCAGCAGTGATACGGGTAGCACAGATACGCAGTATTTT

clone_size: -
j_call: TRBJ2-5
d_call: -
v_call: TRBV15
cdr3_aa: CATSRQGKLQETQYF
cdr3_nt: TGTGCCACCAGCAGACAGGGGAAACTCCAAGAGACCCAGTACTTC

clone_size: few
j_call: TRBJ2-1
d_call: TRBD2
v_call: TRBV7-9
cdr3_aa: CASSLLAVSSYNEQFF
cdr3_nt: TGTGCCAGCAGCTTACTAGCGGTTAGCTCCTACAATGAGCAGTTCTTC

clone_size: -
j_call: TRBJ2-3
d_call: TRBD1
v_call: TRBV10-3
cdr3_aa: CAISEGQGRTDTQYF
cdr3_nt: TGTGCCATCAGTGAGGGACAGGGGCGCACAGATACGCAGTATTTT

clone_size: -
j_call: TRBJ1-1
d_call: -
v_call: TRBV29-1
cdr3_aa: CSVGGSGTEAFF
cdr3_nt: TGCAGCGTGGGGGGATCCGGCACTGAAGCTTTCTTT

clone_size: -
j_call: TRBJ2-7
d_call: TRBD2
v_call: TRBV7-6
cdr3_aa: CASSLLQLAGGPVEQYF
cdr3_nt: TGTGCCAGCAGCTTACTCCAACTAGCGGGAGGGCCCGTCGAGCAGTACTTC

clone_size: many
j_call: TRBJ2-5
d_call: TRBD1
v_call: TRBV15
cdr3_aa: CATSRDRGQAETQYF
cdr3_nt: TGTGCCACCAGCAGAGACAGGGGGCAGGCGGAGACCCAGTACTTC

clone_size: -
j_call: TRBJ1-2
d_call: -
v_call: TRBV19
cdr3_aa: CASKIGVLTHYGYTF
cdr3_nt: TGTGCCAGTAAGATCGGGGTTTTAACTCACTATGGCTACACCTTC

clone_size: many
j_call: TRBJ2-5
d_call: -
v_call: TRBV5-1
cdr3_aa: CASSLEAGWETQYF
cdr3_nt: TGCGCCAGCAGCTTGGAGGCAGGGTGGGAGACCCAGTACTTC

clone_size: -
j_call: TRBJ2-7
d_call: -
v_call: TRBV24-1
cdr3_aa: CATSEQGGNEQYF
cdr3_nt: TGTGCCACCAGTGAGCAGGGAGGAAACGAGCAGTACTTC

clone_size: once
j_call: TRBJ2-7
d_call: TRBD1
v_call: TRBV5-1
cdr3_aa: CASSLWGQGGAQYF
cdr3_nt: TGCGCCAGCAGCTTGTGGGGACAGGGAGGGGCGCAGTACTTC

clone_size: few
j_call: TRBJ2-7
d_call: TRBD2
v_call: TRBV20-1
cdr3_aa: CSARETSSYEQYF
cdr3_nt: TGCAGTGCTAGGGAGACTAGCAGCTACGAGCAGTACTTC

clone_size: -
j_call: TRBJ2-7
d_call: TRBD1
v_call: TRBV29-1
cdr3_aa: CSVRFPGQGWNEQYF
cdr3_nt: TGCAGCGTTCGATTTCCGGGACAGGGTTGGAACGAGCAGTACTTC

clone_size: many
j_call: TRBJ2-1
d_call: -
v_call: TRBV25-1
cdr3_aa: CASSEGQYNEQFF
cdr3_nt: TGTGCCAGCAGTGAAGGACAGTACAATGAGCAGTTCTTC

clone_size: -
j_call: TRBJ2-7
d_call: -
v_call: TRBV6-1
cdr3_aa: CAISDLDSYEQYF
cdr3_nt: TGTGCCATCAGTGACCTTGACTCCTACGAGCAGTACTTC

clone_size: -
j_call: TRBJ2-3
d_call: -
v_call: TRBV7-9
cdr3_aa: CASSLGVTSVDTQYF
cdr3_nt: TGTGCCAGCAGCTTAGGTGTGACCTCGGTAGATACGCAGTATTTT